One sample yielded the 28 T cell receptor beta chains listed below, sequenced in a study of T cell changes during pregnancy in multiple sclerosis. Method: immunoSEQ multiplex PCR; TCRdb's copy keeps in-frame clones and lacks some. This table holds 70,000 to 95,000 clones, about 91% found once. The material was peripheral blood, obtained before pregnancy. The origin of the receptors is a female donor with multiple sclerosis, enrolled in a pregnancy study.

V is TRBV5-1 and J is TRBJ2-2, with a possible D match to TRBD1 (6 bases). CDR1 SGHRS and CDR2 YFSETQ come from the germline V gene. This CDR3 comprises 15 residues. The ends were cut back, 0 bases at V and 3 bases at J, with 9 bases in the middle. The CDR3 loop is CASSLDRAYTGELFF. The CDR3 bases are TGCGCCAGCAGCTTGGACAGGGCGTACACCGGGGAGCTGTTTTTT.

The DNA of the CDR3 is TGTGCCAGCACGGAGAAAGGGGTCAGCACAGATACGCAGTATTTT. The encoded protein is CASTEKGVSTDTQYF. The chain joins TRBV6-5 to TRBJ2-3, with D perhaps matching TRBD1 (5 bases). Trimming left V 7 bases short and J 0 bases short, with 14 bases between. This CDR3 spans 15 amino acids. Germline values: CDR1 MNHEY, CDR2 SVGAGI.

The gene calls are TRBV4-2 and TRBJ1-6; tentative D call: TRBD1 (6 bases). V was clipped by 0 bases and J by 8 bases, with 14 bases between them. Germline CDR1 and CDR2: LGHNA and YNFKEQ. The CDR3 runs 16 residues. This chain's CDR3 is CASSQERRQGYSPLHF. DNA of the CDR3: TGTGCCAGCAGCCAAGAAAGGAGGCAGGGGTATTCACCCCTCCACTTT.

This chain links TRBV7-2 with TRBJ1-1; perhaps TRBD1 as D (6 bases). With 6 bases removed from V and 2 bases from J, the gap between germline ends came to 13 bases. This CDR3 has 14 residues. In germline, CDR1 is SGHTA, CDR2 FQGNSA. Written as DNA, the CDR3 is TGTGCCAGCAGATCTCCACAGGGAAACACTGAAGCTTTCTTT. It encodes CASRSPQGNTEAFF. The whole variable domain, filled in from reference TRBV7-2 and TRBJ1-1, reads GAGVSQSPSNKVTEKGKDVELRCDPISGHTALYWYRQSLGQGLEFLIYFQGNSAPDKSGLPSDRFSAERTGGSVSTLTIQRTQQEDSAVYLCASRSPQGNTEAFFGQGTRLTVV.

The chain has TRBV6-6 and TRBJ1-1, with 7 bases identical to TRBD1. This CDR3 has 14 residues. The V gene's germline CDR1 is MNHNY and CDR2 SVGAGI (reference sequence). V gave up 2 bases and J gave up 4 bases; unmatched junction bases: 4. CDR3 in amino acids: CASSYQGGITEAFF. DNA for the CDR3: TGTGCCAGCAGTTACCAGGGGGGAATCACTGAAGCTTTCTTT.

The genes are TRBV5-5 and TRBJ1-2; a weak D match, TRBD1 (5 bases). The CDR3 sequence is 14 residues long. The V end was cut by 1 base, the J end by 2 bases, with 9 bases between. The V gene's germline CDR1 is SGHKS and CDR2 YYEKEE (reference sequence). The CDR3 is CASSLRGGNYGYTF. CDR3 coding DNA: TGTGCCAGCAGCTTGAGGGGAGGGAACTATGGCTACACCTTC.

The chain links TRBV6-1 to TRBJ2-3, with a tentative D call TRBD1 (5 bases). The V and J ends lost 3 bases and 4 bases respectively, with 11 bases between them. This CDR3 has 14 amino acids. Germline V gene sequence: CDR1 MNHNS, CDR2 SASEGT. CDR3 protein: CASSDPLGADTQYF. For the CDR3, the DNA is TGTGCCAGCAGTGACCCCCTAGGGGCAGATACGCAGTATTTT.

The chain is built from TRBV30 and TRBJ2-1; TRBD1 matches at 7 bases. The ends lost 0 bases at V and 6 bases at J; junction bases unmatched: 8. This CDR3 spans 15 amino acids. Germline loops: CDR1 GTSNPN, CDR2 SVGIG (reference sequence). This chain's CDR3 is CAWSVRTGGSNEQFF. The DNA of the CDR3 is TGTGCCTGGAGTGTGAGGACAGGAGGAAGCAATGAGCAGTTCTTC.

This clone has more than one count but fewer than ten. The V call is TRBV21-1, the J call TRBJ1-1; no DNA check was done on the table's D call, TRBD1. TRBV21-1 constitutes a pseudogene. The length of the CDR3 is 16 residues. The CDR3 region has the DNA TGTGCCAGCAGCCCCCGGGACAGCTTCATGAACACTGAAGCTTTCTTT. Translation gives CASSPRDSFMNTEAFF.

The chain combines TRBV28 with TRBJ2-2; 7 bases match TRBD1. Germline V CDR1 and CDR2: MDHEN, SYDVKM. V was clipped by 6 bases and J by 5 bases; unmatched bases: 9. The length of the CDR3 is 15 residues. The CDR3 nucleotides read TGTGCCAGCAGCCTACAGGGGTTGGTAACCGGGGAGCTGTTTTTT. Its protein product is CASSLQGLVTGELFF.

The CDR3 loop reads CASSIATAYSNQPQHF. The DNA for the CDR3 is TGTGCCAGTAGTATAGCGACAGCGTATAGCAATCAGCCCCAGCATTTT. The V call is TRBV19, the J call TRBJ1-5, with D possibly matching TRBD1 (5 bases). CDR1 and CDR2 from the germline V gene are LNHDA and SQIVND (reference sequence). This CDR3 comprises 16 residues. V was trimmed by 1 base and J by 0 bases, leaving 10 bases between them.

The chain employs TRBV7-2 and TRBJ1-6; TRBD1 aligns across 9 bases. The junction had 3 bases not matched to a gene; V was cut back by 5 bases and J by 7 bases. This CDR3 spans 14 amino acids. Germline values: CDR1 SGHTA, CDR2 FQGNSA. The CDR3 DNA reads TGTGCCAGCAGCCCGGGACAGGGAAATTCACCCCTCCACTTT. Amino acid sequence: CASSPGQGNSPLHF.

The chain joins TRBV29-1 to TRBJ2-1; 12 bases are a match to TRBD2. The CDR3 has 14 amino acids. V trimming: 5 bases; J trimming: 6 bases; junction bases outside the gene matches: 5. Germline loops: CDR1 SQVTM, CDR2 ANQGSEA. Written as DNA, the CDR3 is TGCAGCGTTCGGACTAGCGGGGTAGGCAATGAGCAGTTCTTC. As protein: CSVRTSGVGNEQFF.

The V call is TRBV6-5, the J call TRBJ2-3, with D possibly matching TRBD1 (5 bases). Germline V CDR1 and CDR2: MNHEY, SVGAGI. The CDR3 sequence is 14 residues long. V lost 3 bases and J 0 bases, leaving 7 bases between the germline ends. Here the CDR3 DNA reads TGTGCCAGCAGTTATAGACAGAGCACAGATACGCAGTATTTT. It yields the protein CASSYRQSTDTQYF.

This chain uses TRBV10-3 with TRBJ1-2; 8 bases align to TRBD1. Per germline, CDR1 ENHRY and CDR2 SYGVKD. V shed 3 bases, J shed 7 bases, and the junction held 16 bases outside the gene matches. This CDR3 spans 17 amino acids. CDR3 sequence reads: CAISERTGTPNYFGYTF. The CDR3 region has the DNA TGTGCCATCAGTGAAAGGACAGGGACTCCTAACTATTTTGGCTACACCTTC.

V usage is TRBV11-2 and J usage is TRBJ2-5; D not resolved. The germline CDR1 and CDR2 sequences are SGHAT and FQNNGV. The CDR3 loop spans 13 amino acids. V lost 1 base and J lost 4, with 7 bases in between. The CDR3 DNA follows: TGTGCCAGCAGCTTAGGAGAGGTAGAGACCCAGTACTTC. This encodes CASSLGEVETQYF.

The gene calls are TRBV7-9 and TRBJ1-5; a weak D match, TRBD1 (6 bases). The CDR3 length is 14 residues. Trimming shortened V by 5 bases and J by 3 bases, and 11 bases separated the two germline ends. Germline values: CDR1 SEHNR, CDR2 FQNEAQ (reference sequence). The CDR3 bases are TGTGCCAGCAGCCCACAGGGCAACAATCAGCCCCAGCATTTT. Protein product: CASSPQGNNQPQHF.

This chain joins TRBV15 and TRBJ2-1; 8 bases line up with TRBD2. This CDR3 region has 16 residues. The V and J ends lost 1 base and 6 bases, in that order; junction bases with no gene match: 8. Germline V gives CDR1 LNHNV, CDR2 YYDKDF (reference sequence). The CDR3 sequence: CATSRGVTGGFNEQFF. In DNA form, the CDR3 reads TGTGCCACCAGCAGAGGCGTAACGGGGGGGTTCAATGAGCAGTTCTTC. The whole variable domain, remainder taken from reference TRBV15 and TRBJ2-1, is DAMVIQNPRYQVTQFGKPVTLSCSQTLNHNVMYWYQQKSSQAPKLLFHYYDKDFNNEADTPDNFQSRRPNTSFCFLDIRSPGLGDTAMYLCATSRGVTGGFNEQFFGPGTRLTVL.

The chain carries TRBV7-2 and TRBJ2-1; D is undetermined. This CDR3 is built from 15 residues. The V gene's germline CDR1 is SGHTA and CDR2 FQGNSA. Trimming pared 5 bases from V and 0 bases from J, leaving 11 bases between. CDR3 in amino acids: CASSLDISSYNEQFF. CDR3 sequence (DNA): TGTGCCAGCAGCCTCGACATCAGCTCCTACAATGAGCAGTTCTTC.

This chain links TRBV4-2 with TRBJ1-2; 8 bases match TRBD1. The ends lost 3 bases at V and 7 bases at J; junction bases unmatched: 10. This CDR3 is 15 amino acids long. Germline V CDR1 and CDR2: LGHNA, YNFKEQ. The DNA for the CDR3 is TGTGCCAGCAGCCATCTACAGGACAGGGTTCGTGGCTACACCTTC. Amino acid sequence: CASSHLQDRVRGYTF.

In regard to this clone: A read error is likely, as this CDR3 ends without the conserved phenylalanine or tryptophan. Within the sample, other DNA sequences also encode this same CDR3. In DNA, the CDR3 is TGTGCCAGCAGTCTCCGGGACAGGGTCGCTAATCAAGCTTTCCTT. It yields the protein CASSLRDRVANQAFL. The chain couples TRBV6-1 to TRBJ1-1; 9 bases map to TRBD1. Germline V gives CDR1 MNHNS, CDR2 SASEGT. J was trimmed by 9 bases and V by 5 bases; bases with no gene match: 13. This CDR3 is built from 15 residues.

CDR3 protein: CASSSDRGTYEQYF. CDR3 nucleotides: TGTGCCAGCAGCTCGGACAGGGGTACCTACGAGCAGTACTTC. V and J are TRBV27 and TRBJ2-7, with 9 positions matching TRBD1. Germline assignment: CDR1 MNHEY and CDR2 SMNVEV (reference sequence). V lost 6 bases, J lost 2 bases, and 5 bases stayed unmatched. The CDR3 is 14 amino acids.

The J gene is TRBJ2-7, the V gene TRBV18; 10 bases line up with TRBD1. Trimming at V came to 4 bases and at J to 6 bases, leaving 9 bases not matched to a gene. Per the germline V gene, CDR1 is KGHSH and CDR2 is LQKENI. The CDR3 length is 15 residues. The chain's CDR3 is CASSQGQGTVAEQYF. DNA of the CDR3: TGTGCCAGCTCACAGGGACAGGGGACGGTGGCCGAGCAGTACTTC.

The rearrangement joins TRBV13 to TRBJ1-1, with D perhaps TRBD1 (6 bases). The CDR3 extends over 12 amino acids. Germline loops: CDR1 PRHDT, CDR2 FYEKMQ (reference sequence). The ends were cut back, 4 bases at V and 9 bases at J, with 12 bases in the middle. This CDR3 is CASSSDSRQAFF. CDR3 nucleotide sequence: TGTGCCAGCAGCTCGGACAGTAGACAAGCTTTCTTT.

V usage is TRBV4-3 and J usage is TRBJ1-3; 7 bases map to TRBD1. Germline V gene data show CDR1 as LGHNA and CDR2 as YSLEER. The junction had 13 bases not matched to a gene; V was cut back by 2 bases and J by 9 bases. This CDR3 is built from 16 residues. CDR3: CASSQLGTASFVTIYF. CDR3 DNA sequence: TGCGCCAGCAGCCAACTCGGGACAGCCAGTTTTGTCACCATATATTTT.

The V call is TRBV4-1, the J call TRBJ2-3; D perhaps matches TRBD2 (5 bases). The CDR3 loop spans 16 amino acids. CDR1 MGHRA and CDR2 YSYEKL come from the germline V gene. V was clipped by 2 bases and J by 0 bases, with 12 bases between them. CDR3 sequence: CASSQTRGPSTDTQYF. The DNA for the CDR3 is TGCGCCAGCAGCCAAACGCGCGGGCCTAGCACAGATACGCAGTATTTT.

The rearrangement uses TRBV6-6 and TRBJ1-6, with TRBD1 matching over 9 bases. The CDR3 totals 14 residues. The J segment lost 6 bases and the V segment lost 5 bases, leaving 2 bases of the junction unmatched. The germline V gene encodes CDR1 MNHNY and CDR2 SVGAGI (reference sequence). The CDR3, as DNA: TGTGCCAGCAGTACGACAGGGGGTAATTCACCCCTCCACTTT. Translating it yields CASSTTGGNSPLHF.

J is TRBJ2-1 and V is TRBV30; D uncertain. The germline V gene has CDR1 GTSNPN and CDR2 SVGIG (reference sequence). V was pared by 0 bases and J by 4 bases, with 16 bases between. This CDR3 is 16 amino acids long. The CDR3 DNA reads TGTGCCTGGAGTGTTTGGGCAGGTGAATTGTACAATGAGCAGTTCTTC. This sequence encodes CAWSVWAGELYNEQFF.